This T cell receptor beta chain derives from a study of T cell responses to AZD1222 COVID-19 vaccine. Turning to the study itself: Timing groups of about 4 and about 12 weeks for second doses were pooled.

Produced via immunoSEQ multiplex PCR; TCRdb's table is partial and in-frame only. The sample holds under 150,000 clones, about 89% seen once. The ends lost 3 bases at V and 3 bases at J; junction bases unmatched: 5. The CDR3 has 14 residues. CDR1 LGHDT and CDR2 YNNKEL come from the germline V gene (reference sequence). This clone is a singleton in its sample. What it binds is unknown. Broader study findings: Targets within unmutated variant regions were reportedly found for nearly half of spike-specific TCRs.

Sequencing was performed on peripheral blood, taken on day 0 of AZD1222 vaccination. The V and J genes are TRBV3-1 (or the pseudogene TRBV3-2) and TRBJ2-7; 7 bases map to TRBD2. The TCR sequence derives from an adult in good health. The CDR3 DNA follows: TGTGCCAGCAGCCAGCGTGGGGGGGGCTACGAGCAGTACTTC. Amino acids: CASSQRGGGYEQYF.